This passage covers 23 T cell receptor beta chains from one sample sequenced in a study of early T cells in non-severe SARS-CoV-2 infection. TCRdb used MiXCR to reprocess the 5' RACE reads, holding one entry per CDR3 protein. The table has about 47,000 distinct CDR3 sequences, 11% seen once; the top ten hold about 12%. Sequenced input: whole blood. All receptors derive from an adult who was a healthcare worker with PCR-confirmed SARS-CoV-2 infection or an uninfected control (not recorded which).

This clonotype appeared a few times. This chain links TRBV7-9 with TRBJ2-5; weak D call: TRBD2 (6 bases). The CDR3 has 13 residues. The V end lost 7 bases, the J end lost 5 bases, and 14 bases lay between the germline ends. CDR1 and CDR2 (germline): SEHNR, FQNEAQ (reference sequence). In DNA form, the CDR3 reads TGTGCCAGCACCCGGGCCGCGGGGGAGACCCAGTACTTC. It is translated as CASTRAAGETQYF.

In this sample, this clonotype turned up a few times. The chain employs TRBV20-1 and TRBJ2-2; 9 positions agree with TRBD2. With 2 bases clipped from V and 2 bases from J, the junction kept 9 bases outside the gene matches. The CDR3 is 17 amino acids. Germline V gives CDR1 DFQATT, CDR2 SNEGSKA (reference sequence). In nucleotides, the CDR3 is TGCAGTGCTAGAATCCCGACTAGCGGAGTAAACACCGGGGAGCTGTTTTTT. Protein sequence: CSARIPTSGVNTGELFF.

The CDR3 reads CASSFGDEKLFF. In DNA form, the CDR3 reads TGTGCCAGCAGTTTCGGGGACGAAAAACTGTTTTTT. The gene calls are TRBV6-1 and TRBJ1-4, with D possibly TRBD1 on 5 matching bases. This CDR3 has 12 amino acids. With 5 bases removed from V and 8 bases from J, the gap between germline ends came to 9 bases. The germline V gene encodes CDR1 MNHNS and CDR2 SASEGT.

There are a few counts of this clonotype. The J gene is TRBJ2-5, the V gene TRBV5-1; the D gene is possibly TRBD2 (6 bases). The germline gives CDR1 SGHRS, CDR2 YFSETQ. V was cut by 3 bases and J by 2 bases, with 11 bases left in between. The CDR3 runs 14 residues. The CDR3 bases are TGCGCCAGCAGCTCGGTGACTAGACAAGAGACCCAGTACTTC. This gives the protein CASSSVTRQETQYF.

The chain links TRBV2 to TRBJ2-7; either TRBD1 or TRBD2 may supply D (5 bases each). The V gene lost 6 bases and the J gene lost 6 bases, with 12 bases spanning the gap. The CDR3 is 12 residues long. Germline CDR1 is SNHLY and CDR2 is FYNNEI. The CDR3 DNA follows: TGTGCCAGCAGCCGACTCGGGACCGAGCAGTACTTC. Protein product: CASSRLGTEQYF.

V gene TRBV28 combines with J gene TRBJ2-7; D not resolved. V shed 6 bases and J shed 4 bases, with 7 bases lying between them. The CDR3 is 11 amino acids. The V gene's germline CDR1 is MDHEN and CDR2 SYDVKM. The CDR3 DNA sequence: TGTGCCAGCAGAGACCCATACGAGCAGTACTTC. Protein: CASRDPYEQYF.

This clonotype was counted ten times or more. This chain connects TRBV2 to TRBJ2-1, with 8 bases fitting TRBD1. The V and J ends lost 4 bases and 7 bases, in that order; junction bases with no gene match: 3. Germline V gene data show CDR1 as SNHLY and CDR2 as FYNNEI. The CDR3 loop spans 13 amino acids. The CDR3 region is CASSGDRINEQFF. In DNA form, the CDR3 reads TGTGCCAGCAGTGGGGACAGGATTAATGAGCAGTTCTTC.

The rearrangement uses TRBV6-2 or TRBV6-3 and TRBJ2-7, with TRBD1 matching over 7 bases. The CDR3 is 14 amino acids. Germline trimming cut 5 bases from V and 2 bases from J; bases unmatched to any gene: 6. Looked up from germline, CDR1 is MNHEY and CDR2 is SVGEGT. The DNA for the CDR3 is TGTGCCAGCAGTCGACAGGGAAGCCCCTACGAGCAGTACTTC. As protein: CASSRQGSPYEQYF.

This clonotype was counted between two and nine times. The J gene is TRBJ1-2, the V gene TRBV12-3 or TRBV12-4, with TRBD1 as a possible D gene (5 bases). V dropped 2 bases and J dropped 10 bases, with 17 bases sitting between them. CDR3 length: 14 residues. The CDR3 region has the DNA TGTGCCAGCAGTTTATTTCGGGGGAATCTCAACTACACCTTC. Amino acids: CASSLFRGNLNYTF.

This clonotype was detected many times. The chain recombines TRBV11-2 with TRBJ2-2, with 7 bases aligning to TRBD2. Germline V lookup: CDR1 SGHAT, CDR2 FQNNGV. The CDR3 runs 14 residues. With V trimmed by 7 bases and J by 0 bases, 2 bases remained unmatched. The CDR3 here is CASTAGANTGELFF. Written as DNA, the CDR3 is TGTGCCAGCACGGCGGGGGCGAACACCGGGGAGCTGTTTTTT.

This clonotype was seen repeatedly, ten times or more. The J gene is TRBJ2-5, the V gene TRBV7-9; 7 bases match TRBD1. The CDR3 totals 14 residues. The V segment lost 6 bases and the J segment 1 base; nucleotides outside the gene matches: 5. Germline CDR1 SEHNR, CDR2 FQNEAQ (reference sequence). The CDR3 region has the DNA TGTGCCAGCAGTCCCGGGACAGCCCAAGAGACCCAGTACTTC. Residues: CASSPGTAQETQYF. Using reference TRBV7-9 and TRBJ2-5 for the parts outside the CDR3, the full variable domain is DTGVSQNPRHKITKRGQNVTFRCDPISEHNRLYWYRQTLGQGPEFLTYFQNEAQLEKSRLLSDRFSAERPKGSFSTLEIQRTEQGDSAMYLCASSPGTAQETQYFGPGTRLLVL.

Only a few counts were recorded for this clonotype. The J gene is TRBJ2-1, the V gene TRBV11-2; D is possibly TRBD1 or TRBD2 (5 bases each). The germline V gene encodes CDR1 SGHAT and CDR2 FQNNGV. The CDR3 is made up of 14 amino acids. Between the trimmed V and J ends, which lost 3 bases and 3 bases, there was a span of 9 bases. CDR3 sequence reads: CASSLRGDYNEQFF. In DNA form, the CDR3 reads TGTGCCAGCAGCTTGAGAGGGGACTACAATGAGCAGTTCTTC.

This clonotype has ten or more counts. This chain joins TRBV18 and TRBJ2-1, with 13 bases matching TRBD2. The CDR3 sequence is 15 residues long. Trimming took 4 bases from V and 5 from J; bases not matched to a gene: 2. Per the germline V gene, CDR1 is KGHSH and CDR2 is LQKENI. The CDR3 loop is CASSRGLAGNNEQFF. For the CDR3, the DNA is TGTGCCAGCTCACGGGGACTAGCGGGGAACAATGAGCAGTTCTTC.

This clonotype was picked up a small number of times. The chain employs TRBV7-2 and TRBJ1-2; D might be TRBD1 (5 bases). CDR3 length: 16 residues. The V and J ends lost 0 bases and 2 bases respectively, with 13 bases between them. The germline V gene has CDR1 SGHTA and CDR2 FQGNSA. The CDR3 DNA reads TGTGCCAGCAGCTTAGCGATGGGGGGGTTAAACTATGGCTACACCTTC. Protein product: CASSLAMGGLNYGYTF.

This clonotype was seen only a few times. V usage is TRBV7-9 and J usage is TRBJ2-3; D ambiguous. Germline loops: CDR1 SEHNR, CDR2 FQNEAQ (reference sequence). The CDR3 is made up of 12 amino acids. Deletions cut 5 bases from V and 5 bases from J, with 8 bases between. CDR3 loop: CASSTTQDTQYF. CDR3 nucleotide sequence: TGTGCCAGCAGCACTACCCAAGATACGCAGTATTTT.

The gene calls are TRBV6-5 and TRBJ2-7; D is possibly TRBD2 (5 bases). The CDR3 has 12 residues. Trimming stripped 10 bases from V and 2 bases from J, with 12 bases between. CDR1 is MNHEY, CDR2 SVGAGI, per germline. CDR3 sequence (DNA): TGTGCCACCGGACTCCCAACCTACGAGCAGTACTTC. This encodes CATGLPTYEQYF.

This clonotype appeared many times. The chain is built from TRBV12-3 or TRBV12-4 and TRBJ1-2; D may be TRBD1 (5 bases). CDR3 size: 11 residues. V was pared by 4 bases and J by 8 bases, with 8 bases between. CDR3 loop: CASSSRAGYTF. The CDR3, as DNA: TGTGCCAGCAGTTCCAGGGCGGGCTACACCTTC.

This clonotype was seen many times. V usage is TRBV7-9 and J usage is TRBJ1-5; 7 bases are a match to TRBD1. V was clipped by 0 bases and J by 6 bases; unmatched bases: 8. The CDR3 covers 16 residues. Germline lookup yields CDR1 SEHNR and CDR2 FQNEAQ (reference sequence). CDR3 DNA sequence: TGTGCCAGCAGCTTAGCTCTTCCCCAGGGGGGTCAGCCCCAGCATTTT. Amino acid sequence: CASSLALPQGGQPQHF.

This clonotype was found a few times. The chain uses TRBV10-3 and TRBJ2-2; 10 positions match TRBD1. This CDR3 has 13 amino acids. CDR1 and CDR2 from the germline V gene are ENHRY and SYGVKD. The ends lost 8 bases at V and 3 bases at J; junction bases unmatched: 0. CDR3 sequence reads: CAIGTGDTGELFF. The CDR3 DNA sequence: TGTGCCATCGGGACAGGGGACACCGGGGAGCTGTTTTTT.

The chain uses TRBV3-1 and TRBJ1-3; D unresolved. V lost 1 base and J 3 bases, leaving 1 base between the germline ends. This CDR3 spans 12 amino acids. Germline CDR1 is LGHDT and CDR2 is YNNKEL (reference sequence). The CDR3 DNA reads TGTGCCAGCAGCCAAGTTGGAAACACCATATATTTT. It encodes CASSQVGNTIYF. Together with reference TRBV3-1 and TRBJ1-3, the CDR3 gives the full variable domain: DTAVSQTPKYLVTQMGNDKSIKCEQNLGHDTMYWYKQDSKKFLKIMFSYNNKELIINETVPNRFSPKSPDKAHLNLHINSLELGDSAVYFCASSQVGNTIYFGEGSWLTVV.

The genes are TRBV7-9 and TRBJ2-3; TRBD2 agrees at 8 bases. The CDR3 covers 14 residues. Looked up from germline, CDR1 is SEHNR and CDR2 is FQNEAQ (reference sequence). With 7 bases clipped from V and 4 bases from J, the junction kept 7 bases outside the gene matches. CDR3 loop: CASMNGGAPDTQYF. In nucleotides, the CDR3 is TGTGCCAGCATGAACGGGGGGGCCCCAGATACGCAGTATTTT.

This clonotype has only a few counts. The rearrangement uses TRBV7-8 and TRBJ1-5; D gene unclear. CDR1 is SGHVS and CDR2 is FQNEAQ in the germline V gene. The V end was cut by 5 bases, the J end by 7 bases, with 18 bases between. This CDR3 is built from 15 residues. CDR3 in amino acids: CASSLSPSRSQPQHF. The CDR3 DNA sequence: TGTGCCAGCAGCCTATCTCCTTCACGGTCCCAGCCCCAGCATTTT.

In this sample, this clonotype turned up many times. The rearrangement uses TRBV2 and TRBJ1-6; 8 bases fit TRBD1. The J segment lost 8 bases and the V segment lost 8 bases, leaving 11 bases of the junction unmatched. Looked up from germline, CDR1 is SNHLY and CDR2 is FYNNEI. There are 15 residues in the CDR3. As DNA, the CDR3 is TGTGCCAGCCATTATTTATCGGGACAGGATTCACCCCTCCACTTT. Its translation: CASHYLSGQDSPLHF.